This TCR beta chain derives from a study of blood T cell repertoires in COVID-19. Overall study: The United States, Italy and Spain were the sources of the acute and convalescent COVID-19 samples. T cells, B-cell-depleted T cells, or PBMCs supplied cDNA or gDNA.

Authors' data handling: From reference gene primer amplification, estimates of nucleated cell counts were derived. Sequencing was performed with immunoSEQ multiplex PCR; in TCRdb, only in-frame clones are kept and a portion is missing. D and trimming were read from the DNA, whereas the V and J calls and clone size are those reported in that table. The sample shows 30,000 to 40,000 clones, 79% of them seen only once. CDR3 length: 16 amino acids. CDR1 and CDR2 (germline): SGHTA, FQGTGA. V dropped 4 bases and J dropped 4; count of bases not matched to a gene: 11. This TCR derives from a man between 65 and 85 years old with acute or convalescent COVID-19. The sample comprised peripheral blood. The chain joins TRBV7-3 to TRBJ2-3, with 7 bases identical to TRBD1. CDR3 sequence (DNA): TGTGCCAGCAGCTCTCCAGGGGGTGGAGGTCCAGATACGCAGTATTTT. Protein: CASSSPGGGGPDTQYF.